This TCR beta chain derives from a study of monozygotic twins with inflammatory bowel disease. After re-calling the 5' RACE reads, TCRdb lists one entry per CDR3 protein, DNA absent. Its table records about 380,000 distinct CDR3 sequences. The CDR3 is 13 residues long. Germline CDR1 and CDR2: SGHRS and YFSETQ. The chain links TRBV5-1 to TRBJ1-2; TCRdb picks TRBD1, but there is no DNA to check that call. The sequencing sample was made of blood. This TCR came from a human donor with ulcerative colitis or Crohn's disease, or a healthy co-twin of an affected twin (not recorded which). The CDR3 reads CASSLEWGYGYTF.